The present T cell receptor (beta chain) was sequenced within a study of cytomegalovirus exposure and HLA in healthy donors. Study findings and constraints: Most observed TCR sequences were rare, whereas some public TCRs were detected in many donors. In an earlier analysis, about 87% or about 30%: the productive usage of most TCR beta V segments.

A remark on this clone: Its target is not known.

The PCR ran on 60 Vbeta and 13 Jbeta primers. Profiling relied on immunoSEQ multiplex PCR, and the TCRdb table lists in-frame clones only, not all of them. This sample has tens of thousands of clones, with around 79% found just once. The TCR sequence derives from a woman in her thirties or forties in good health and CMV-seropositive. Input material: PBMCs.

The CDR3 loop reads CAWTSGWQAFF. CDR3 bases: TGTGCCTGGACGTCGGGGTGGCAGGCTTTCTTT. The chain is built from TRBV30 and TRBJ1-1, with D unclear. Germline CDR1 is GTSNPN and CDR2 is SVGIG (reference sequence). With 4 bases removed from V and 11 bases from J, the gap between germline ends came to 14 bases. The CDR3 is 11 residues long.